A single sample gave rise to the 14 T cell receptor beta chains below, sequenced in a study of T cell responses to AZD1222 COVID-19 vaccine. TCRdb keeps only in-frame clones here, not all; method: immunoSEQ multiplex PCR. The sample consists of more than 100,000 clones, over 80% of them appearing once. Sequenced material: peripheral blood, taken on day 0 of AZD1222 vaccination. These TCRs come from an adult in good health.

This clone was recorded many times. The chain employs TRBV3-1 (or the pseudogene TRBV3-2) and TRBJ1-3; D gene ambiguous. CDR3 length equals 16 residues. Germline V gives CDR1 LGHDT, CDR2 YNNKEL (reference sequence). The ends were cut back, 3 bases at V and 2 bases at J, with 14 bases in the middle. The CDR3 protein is CASSQMPGVAGNTIYF. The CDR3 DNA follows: TGTGCCAGCAGCCAGATGCCCGGGGTAGCTGGAAACACCATATATTTT.

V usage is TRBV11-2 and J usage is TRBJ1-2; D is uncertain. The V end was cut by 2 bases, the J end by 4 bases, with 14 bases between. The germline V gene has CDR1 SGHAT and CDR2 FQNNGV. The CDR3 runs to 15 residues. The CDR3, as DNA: TGTGCCAGCAGCTTAAGCGTTTCCGGAAGCTATGGCTACACCTTC. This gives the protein CASSLSVSGSYGYTF.

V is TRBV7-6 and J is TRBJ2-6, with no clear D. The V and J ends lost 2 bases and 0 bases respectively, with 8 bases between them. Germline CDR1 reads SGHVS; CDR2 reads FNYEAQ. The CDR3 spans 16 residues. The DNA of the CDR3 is TGTGCCAGCAGCTTATACACGCTCTCTGGGGCCAACGTCCTGACTTTC. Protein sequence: CASSLYTLSGANVLTF.

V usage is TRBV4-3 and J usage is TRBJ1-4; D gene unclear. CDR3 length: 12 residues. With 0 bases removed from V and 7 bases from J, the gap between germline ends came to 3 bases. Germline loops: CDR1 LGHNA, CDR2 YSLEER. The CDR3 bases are TGCGCCAGCAGCCAAGATCGTGAAAAACTGTTTTTT. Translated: CASSQDREKLFF.

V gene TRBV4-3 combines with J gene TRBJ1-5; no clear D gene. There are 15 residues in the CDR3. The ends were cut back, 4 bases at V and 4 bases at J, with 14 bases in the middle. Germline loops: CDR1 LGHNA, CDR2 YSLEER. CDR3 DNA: TGCGCCAGCAGCCCCTCCGCCGGTGGGAATCAGCCCCAGCATTTT. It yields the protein CASSPSAGGNQPQHF.

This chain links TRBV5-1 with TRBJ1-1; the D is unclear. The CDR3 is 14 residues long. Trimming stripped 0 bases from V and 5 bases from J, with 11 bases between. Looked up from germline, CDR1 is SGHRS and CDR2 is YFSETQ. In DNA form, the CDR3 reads TGCGCCAGCAGCTTGGATGGGGAATCAACTGAAGCTTTCTTT. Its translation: CASSLDGESTEAFF.

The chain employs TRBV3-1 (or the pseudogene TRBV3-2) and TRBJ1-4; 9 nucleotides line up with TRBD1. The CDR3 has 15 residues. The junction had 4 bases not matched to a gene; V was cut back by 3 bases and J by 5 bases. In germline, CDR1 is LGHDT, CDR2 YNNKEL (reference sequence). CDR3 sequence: CASSHTGTGNEKLFF. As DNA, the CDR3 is TGTGCCAGCAGCCACACCGGGACAGGGAATGAAAAACTGTTTTTT.

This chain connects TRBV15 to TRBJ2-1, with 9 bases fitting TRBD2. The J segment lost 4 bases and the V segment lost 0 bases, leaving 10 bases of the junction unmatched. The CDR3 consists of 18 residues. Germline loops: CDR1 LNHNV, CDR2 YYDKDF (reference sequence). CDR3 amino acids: CATSRERVSGGDYNEQFF. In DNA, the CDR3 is TGTGCCACCAGCAGAGAGAGGGTTAGCGGGGGAGATTACAATGAGCAGTTCTTC.

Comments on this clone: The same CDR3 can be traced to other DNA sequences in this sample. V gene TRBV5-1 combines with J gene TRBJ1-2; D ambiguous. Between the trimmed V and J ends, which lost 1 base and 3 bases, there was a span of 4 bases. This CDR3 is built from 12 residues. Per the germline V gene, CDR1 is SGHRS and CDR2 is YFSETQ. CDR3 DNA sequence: TGCGCCAGCAGCTTGACCGACTATGGCTACACCTTC. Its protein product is CASSLTDYGYTF. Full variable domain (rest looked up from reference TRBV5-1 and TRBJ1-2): KAGVTQTPRYLIKTRGQQVTLSCSPISGHRSVSWYQQTPGQGLQFLFEYFSETQRNKGNFPGRFSGRQFSNSRSEMNVSTLELGDSALYLCASSLTDYGYTFGSGTRLTVV.

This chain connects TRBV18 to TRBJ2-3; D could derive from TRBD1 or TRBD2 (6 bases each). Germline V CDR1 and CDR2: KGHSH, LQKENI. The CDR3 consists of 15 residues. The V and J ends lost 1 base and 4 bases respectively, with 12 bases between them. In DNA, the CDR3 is TGTGCCAGCTCACCACTTATCGGGGGCGCAGATACGCAGTATTTT. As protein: CASSPLIGGADTQYF.

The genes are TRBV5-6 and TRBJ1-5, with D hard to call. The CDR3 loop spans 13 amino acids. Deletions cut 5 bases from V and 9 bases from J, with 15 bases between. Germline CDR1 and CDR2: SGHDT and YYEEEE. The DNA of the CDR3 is TGTGCCAGCAGTTATCAGGCTCCGGGGCCCCAGCATTTT. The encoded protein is CASSYQAPGPQHF.

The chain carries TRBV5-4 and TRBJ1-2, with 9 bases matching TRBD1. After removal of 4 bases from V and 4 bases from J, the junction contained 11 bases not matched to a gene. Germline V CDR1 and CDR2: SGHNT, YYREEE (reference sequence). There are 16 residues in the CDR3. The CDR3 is CASSMGLGQGTYGYTF. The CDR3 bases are TGTGCCAGCAGCATGGGGCTAGGACAGGGGACCTATGGCTACACCTTC.

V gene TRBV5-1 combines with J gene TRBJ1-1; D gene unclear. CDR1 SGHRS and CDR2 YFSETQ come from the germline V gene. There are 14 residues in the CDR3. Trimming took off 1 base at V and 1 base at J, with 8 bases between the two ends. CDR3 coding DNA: TGCGCCAGCAGCTTGCAGCCAGAGAACACTGAAGCTTTCTTT. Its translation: CASSLQPENTEAFF. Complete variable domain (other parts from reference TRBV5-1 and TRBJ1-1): KAGVTQTPRYLIKTRGQQVTLSCSPISGHRSVSWYQQTPGQGLQFLFEYFSETQRNKGNFPGRFSGRQFSNSRSEMNVSTLELGDSALYLCASSLQPENTEAFFGQGTRLTVV.

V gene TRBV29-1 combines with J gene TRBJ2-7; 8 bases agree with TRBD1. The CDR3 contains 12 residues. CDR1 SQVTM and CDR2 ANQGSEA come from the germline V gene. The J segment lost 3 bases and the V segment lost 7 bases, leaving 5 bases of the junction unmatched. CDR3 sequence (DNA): TGCAGCGCGACAACAGGGGGCTACGAGCAGTACTTC. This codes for CSATTGGYEQYF.